This T cell receptor (beta chain) was retrieved from a study of human T cells and chemical hapten exposure. Overall study findings and caveats: DPC sensitization produced no change in TCRs with frequency above 1 in 1000.

The germline V and J ends were trimmed by 1 base and 8 bases, with 16 bases remaining between them. The CDR3 has 15 amino acids. From germline, CDR1 is KGHDR and CDR2 SFDVKD. A single record per CDR3 protein comes from TCRdb applying MiXCR to the 5' RACE reads. The repertoire holds 95,000 to 120,000 distinct CDR3 sequences, with 15% to 20% as singletons. Only a few counts were recorded for this clonotype. Its matching antigen is unknown. It was from unfractionated whole blood that total RNA was extracted. J is TRBJ1-2 and V is TRBV24-1, with D uncertain. The TCR comes from a human donor in good health. The CDR3 DNA reads as TGTGCCACCAGTGATTTTTCGGCCAGACCGCGCGGCTACACCTTC. Its translation is CATSDFSARPRGYTF.